These T cell receptor beta chains were read from a single sample in a study of neoadjuvant anti-PD-1 for oral cavity cancer. This table comes from immunoSEQ multiplex PCR, and its TCRdb copy is limited to in-frame clones, with some not included. The sample consists of some 66,000 clones, around 83% of them appearing once. Sequencing used PBMCs, obtained before nivolumab (anti-PD-1) treatment. All receptors come from a person aged 35-80 years with oral cavity squamous cell carcinoma. Each CDR3 is given with its conserved first and last residue. A D gene is named only where the DNA matches it firmly. Where a row states a size, it is once, few, many or the class of an expanded clone; other rows omit it.

CDR3	DNA	D	J	length	V	size
CASSLERTDEAFF	TGCGCCAGCAGCCTCGAGCGAACGGATGAAGCTTTCTTT	.	TRBJ1-1	13	TRBV4-1	.
CASSHPRGAGYTF	TGTGCCAGCAGCCATCCAAGGGGCGCCGGCTACACCTTC	.	TRBJ1-2	13	TRBV7-9	few
CASSSSGGFQETQYF	TGTGCCAGCAGTTCTAGCGGGGGTTTCCAAGAGACCCAGTACTTC	TRBD2	TRBJ2-5	15	TRBV27	.
CASSEGWLGYGYTF	TGTGCCAGCAGTGAAGGATGGTTGGGCTATGGCTACACCTTC	.	TRBJ1-2	14	TRBV25-1	.
CASTLTGTDTQYF	TGTGCCAGCACCCTCACGGGAACAGATACGCAGTATTTT	.	TRBJ2-3	13	TRBV11-1	.
CASRDSPDGEQFF	TGTGCCAGCAGGGACAGCCCCGACGGGGAGCAGTTCTTC	.	TRBJ2-1	13	TRBV2	.
CASRGMGETQYF	TGTGCCAGCAGGGGCATGGGGGAGACCCAGTACTTC	.	TRBJ2-5	12	TRBV6-6	.
CASSQAGAHNEQFF	TGCGCCAGCAGCCAAGCGGGGGCACACAATGAGCAGTTCTTC	.	TRBJ2-1	14	TRBV4-1	.
CASSLVGFGGANVLTF	TGCGCCAGCAGCTTGGTAGGATTCGGGGGGGCCAACGTCCTGACTTTC	.	TRBJ2-6	16	TRBV5-1	few
CASSEGQPNEKLFF	TGTGCCAGCAGTGAGGGACAGCCGAATGAAAAACTGTTTTTT	TRBD1	TRBJ1-4	14	TRBV6-1	.
CASSQIAPPMQWQFF	TGCGCCAGCAGCCAAATAGCGCCTCCAATGCAATGGCAGTTCTTC	.	TRBJ2-1	15	TRBV4-1	.
CANHPDYEQYF	TGCGCCAACCACCCTGACTACGAGCAGTACTTC	.	TRBJ2-7	11	TRBV5-1	.
CASSSGTVYNGYTF	TGTGCCAGCAGCTCCGGGACGGTCTATAACGGCTACACCTTC	.	TRBJ1-2	14	TRBV7-9	.
CASSQEGQGFYEQYF	TGTGCCAGCAGCCAAGAAGGACAGGGGTTCTACGAGCAGTACTTC	TRBD1	TRBJ2-7	15	TRBV14	few
CASSSSGLAHEQFF	TGTGCCAGCAGCTCCTCGGGACTAGCGCATGAGCAGTTCTTC	TRBD2	TRBJ2-1	14	TRBV7-3	.
CAWSVGGQELFF	TGTGCCTGGAGTGTAGGGGGCCAGGAGCTGTTTTTT	TRBD1	TRBJ2-2	12	TRBV30	.
CASSLVRQGYGYTF	TGCGCCAGCAGCTTGGTGCGTCAGGGTTATGGCTACACCTTC	.	TRBJ1-2	14	TRBV5-1	.
CASSFAISTEAFF	TGTGCCAGCAGCTTTGCGATTTCTACTGAAGCTTTCTTT	.	TRBJ1-1	13	TRBV7-6	.
CASSHPGPYEQYF	TGCGCCAGCAGCCACCCGGGCCCCTACGAGCAGTACTTC	.	TRBJ2-7	13	TRBV4-1	once
CASGLELRTVNTEAFF	TGTGCTAGTGGTTTGGAGTTGAGGACGGTGAACACTGAAGCTTTCTTT	.	TRBJ1-1	16	TRBV12-5	few
CASSLTGTGGYGYTF	TGTGCCAGCAGCTTGACCGGGACAGGGGGGTATGGCTACACCTTC	TRBD1	TRBJ1-2	15	TRBV5-6	.
CASANGGYTEAFF	TGCGCCAGCGCTAACGGGGGTTACACTGAAGCTTTCTTT	.	TRBJ1-1	13	TRBV10-2	few
CASSTARGTNTEAFF	TGTGCCAGCAGCACGGCGCGGGGCACGAACACTGAAGCTTTCTTT	.	TRBJ1-1	15	TRBV6-5	.
CAWSGQGTQPQHF	TGTGCCTGGAGTGGACAGGGCACTCAGCCCCAGCATTTT	TRBD1	TRBJ1-5	13	TRBV30	few
CASSGTGTYEQYF	TGTGCCAGCAGTGGGACAGGGACCTACGAGCAGTACTTC	TRBD1	TRBJ2-7	13	TRBV6-1	.
CATRVGGANNQPQHF	TGTGCCACCCGAGTCGGGGGGGCGAACAATCAGCCCCAGCATTTT	.	TRBJ1-5	15	TRBV15	.
CATRRDGTYEQYF	TGTGCCACAAGACGGGACGGGACCTACGAGCAGTACTTC	.	TRBJ2-7	13	TRBV6-6	.
CASSPDREKTYGYTF	TGTGCCAGTAGTCCAGACAGGGAAAAGACTTATGGCTACACCTTC	TRBD1	TRBJ1-2	15	TRBV19	.
CASGGFTEAFF	TGTGCCAGCGGGGGGTTCACTGAAGCTTTCTTT	.	TRBJ1-1	11	TRBV6-1	.
CASSLERGGYGYTF	TGTGCCAGCAGCTTAGAACGGGGCGGCTATGGCTACACCTTC	.	TRBJ1-2	14	TRBV7-8	.
CASSLPTGVAYNEQFF	TGCGCCAGCAGCCTACCGACAGGGGTCGCCTACAATGAGCAGTTCTTC	TRBD1	TRBJ2-1	16	TRBV5-1	few